These 3 T cell receptor beta chains were all obtained from the same sample, sequenced in a study of identical twins. One entry per CDR3 protein, called by TCRdb with MiXCR from the 5' RACE reads. The sample lists under 900,000 distinct CDR3 sequences; about 20% were seen once. These records were also assigned to another study, of T cells expressing NK-cell markers.

Sequenced: PBMCs. The origin of the receptors is a young woman in good health.

The rearrangement joins TRBV5-1 to TRBJ2-7; D uncertain. Between the trimmed V and J ends, which lost 0 bases and 0 bases, there was a span of 10 bases. CDR1 is SGHRS and CDR2 is YFSETQ in the germline V gene. CDR3 length: 15 residues. The CDR3 DNA reads as TGCGCCAGCAGCTTGGCCCCCCAGGACTCCTACGAGCAGTACTTC. Translation gives CASSLAPQDSYEQYF.

This clonotype has just a few counts. The chain is built from TRBV12-3 or TRBV12-4 and TRBJ2-2; TRBD1 matches at 8 bases. V lost 7 bases to trimming and J lost 3 bases; unmatched junction nucleotides: 7. The CDR3 contains 15 residues. The CDR3 bases are TGTGCCAGCATTCCCTCGACAGGGGACACCGGGGAGCTGTTTTTT. This sequence encodes CASIPSTGDTGELFF.

V is TRBV20-1 and J is TRBJ1-5; TRBD1 agrees at 11 bases. From germline, CDR1 is DFQATT and CDR2 SNEGSKA (reference sequence). The V segment lost 4 bases and the J segment 4 bases; nucleotides outside the gene matches: 6. This CDR3 comprises 15 residues. CDR3 nucleotides: TGCAGTGCTACTGGACAGGGGGCTCTGAATCAGCCCCAGCATTTT. Translation: CSATGQGALNQPQHF.